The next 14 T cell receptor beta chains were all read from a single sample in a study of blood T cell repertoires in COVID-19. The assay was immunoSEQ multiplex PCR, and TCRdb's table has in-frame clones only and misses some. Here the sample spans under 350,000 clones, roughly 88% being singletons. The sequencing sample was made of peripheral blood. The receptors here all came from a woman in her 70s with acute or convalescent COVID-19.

DNA of the CDR3: TGTGCCAGCAGCCGCGAAACAGGGGGCGCGACCGGGGAGCTGTTTTTT. Translating gives CASSRETGGATGELFF. The chain has TRBV9 and TRBJ2-2; 9 bases map to TRBD1. The junction had 9 bases not matched to a gene; V was cut back by 4 bases and J by 5 bases. Germline lookup yields CDR1 SGDLS and CDR2 YYNGEE. CDR3 length: 16 residues.

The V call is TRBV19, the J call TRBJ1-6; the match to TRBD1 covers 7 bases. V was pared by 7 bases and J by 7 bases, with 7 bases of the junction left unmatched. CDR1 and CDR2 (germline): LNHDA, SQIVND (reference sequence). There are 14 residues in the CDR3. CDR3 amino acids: CASKEGTANSPLHF. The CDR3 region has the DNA TGTGCCAGTAAAGAGGGGACAGCCAATTCACCCCTCCACTTT.

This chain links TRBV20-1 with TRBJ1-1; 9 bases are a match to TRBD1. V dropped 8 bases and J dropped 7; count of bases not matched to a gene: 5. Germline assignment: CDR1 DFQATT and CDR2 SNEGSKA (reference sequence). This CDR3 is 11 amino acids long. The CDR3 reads CSTGQGNEAFF. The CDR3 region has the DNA TGCAGTACCGGACAGGGGAATGAAGCTTTCTTT.

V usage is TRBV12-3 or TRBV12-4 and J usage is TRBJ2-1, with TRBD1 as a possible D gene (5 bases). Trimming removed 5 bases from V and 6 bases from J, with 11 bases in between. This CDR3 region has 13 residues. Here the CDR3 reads CASSLSTANEQFF. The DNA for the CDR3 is TGTGCCAGCAGTCTCTCGACAGCCAATGAGCAGTTCTTC.

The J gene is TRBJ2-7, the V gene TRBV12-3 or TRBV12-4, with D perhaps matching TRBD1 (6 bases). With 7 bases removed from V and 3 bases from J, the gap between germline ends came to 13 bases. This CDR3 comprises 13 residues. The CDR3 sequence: CASTSTGSYEQYF. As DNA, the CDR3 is TGTGCCAGCACCTCGACAGGTAGCTACGAGCAGTACTTC.

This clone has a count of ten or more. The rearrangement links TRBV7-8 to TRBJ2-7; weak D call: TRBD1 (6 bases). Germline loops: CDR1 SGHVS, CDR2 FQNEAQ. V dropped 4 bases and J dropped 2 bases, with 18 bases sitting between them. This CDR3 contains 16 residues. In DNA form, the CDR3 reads TGTGCCAGCAGCTCCCGACAGGACCTTTGGGCCTACGAGCAGTACTTC. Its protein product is CASSSRQDLWAYEQYF.

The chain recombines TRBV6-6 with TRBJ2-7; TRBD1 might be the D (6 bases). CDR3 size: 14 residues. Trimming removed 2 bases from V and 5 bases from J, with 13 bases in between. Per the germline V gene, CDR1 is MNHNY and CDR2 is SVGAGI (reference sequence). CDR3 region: CASSYGSTGNEQYF. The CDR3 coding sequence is TGTGCCAGCAGTTACGGGTCAACAGGGAACGAGCAGTACTTC.

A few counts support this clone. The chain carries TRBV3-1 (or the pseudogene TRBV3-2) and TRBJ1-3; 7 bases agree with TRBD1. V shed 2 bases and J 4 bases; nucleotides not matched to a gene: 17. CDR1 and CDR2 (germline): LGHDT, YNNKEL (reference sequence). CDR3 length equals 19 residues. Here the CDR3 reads CASSQLPPGQFLSGNTIYF. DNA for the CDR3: TGTGCCAGCAGCCAATTACCGCCGGGACAGTTCCTTTCCGGAAACACCATATATTTT.

In DNA, the CDR3 is TGTGCCAGCAGCCAATGGAGGGTCGGCTACACCTTC. Its protein product is CASSQWRVGYTF. The chain has TRBV3-1 (or the pseudogene TRBV3-2) and TRBJ1-2; the D is unclear. This CDR3 comprises 12 residues. Trimming cost V 2 bases and J 8 bases, with 9 bases left between them. The germline gives CDR1 LGHDT, CDR2 YNNKEL (reference sequence).

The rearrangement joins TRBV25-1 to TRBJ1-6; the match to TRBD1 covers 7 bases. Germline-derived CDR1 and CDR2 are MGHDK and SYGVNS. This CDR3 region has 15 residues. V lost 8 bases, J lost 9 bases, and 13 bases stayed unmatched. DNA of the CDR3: TGTGCCAGCCAAGCCCCCGGGCAGGGGGGTTCACCCCTCCACTTT. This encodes CASQAPGQGGSPLHF.

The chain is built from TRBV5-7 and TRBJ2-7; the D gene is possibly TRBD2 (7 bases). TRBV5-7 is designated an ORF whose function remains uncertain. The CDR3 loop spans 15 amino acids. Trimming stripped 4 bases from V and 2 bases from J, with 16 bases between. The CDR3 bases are TGTGCCAGCAGCCCGGGGGGCAGGACTGCCTACGAGCAGTACTTC. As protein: CASSPGGRTAYEQYF.

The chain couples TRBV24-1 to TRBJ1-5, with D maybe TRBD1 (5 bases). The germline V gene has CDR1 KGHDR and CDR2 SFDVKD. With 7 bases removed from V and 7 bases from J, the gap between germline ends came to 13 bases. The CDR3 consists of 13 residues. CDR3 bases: TGTGCCACCAGCGAGGAAGGGGTCCAGCCCCAGCATTTT. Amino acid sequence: CATSEEGVQPQHF.

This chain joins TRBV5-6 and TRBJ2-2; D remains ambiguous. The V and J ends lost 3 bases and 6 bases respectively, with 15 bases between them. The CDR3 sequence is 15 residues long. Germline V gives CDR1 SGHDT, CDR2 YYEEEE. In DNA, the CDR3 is TGTGCCAGCAGCTCTCCGGTCCGCGGCGCCGGGGAGCTGTTTTTT. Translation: CASSSPVRGAGELFF.

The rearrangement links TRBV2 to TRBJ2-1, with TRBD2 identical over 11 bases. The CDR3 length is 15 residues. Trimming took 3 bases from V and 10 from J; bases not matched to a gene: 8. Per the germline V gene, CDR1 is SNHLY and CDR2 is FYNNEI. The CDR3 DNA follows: TGTGCCAGCAGTGATGGTAGCGGGGGGGTAAAGGAGCAGTTCTTC. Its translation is CASSDGSGGVKEQFF. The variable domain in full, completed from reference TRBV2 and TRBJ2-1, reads EPEVTQTPSHQVTQMGQEVILRCVPISNHLYFYWYRQILGQKVEFLVSFYNNEISEKSEIFDDQFSVERPDGSNFTLKIRSTKLEDSAMYFCASSDGSGGVKEQFFGPGTRLTVL.